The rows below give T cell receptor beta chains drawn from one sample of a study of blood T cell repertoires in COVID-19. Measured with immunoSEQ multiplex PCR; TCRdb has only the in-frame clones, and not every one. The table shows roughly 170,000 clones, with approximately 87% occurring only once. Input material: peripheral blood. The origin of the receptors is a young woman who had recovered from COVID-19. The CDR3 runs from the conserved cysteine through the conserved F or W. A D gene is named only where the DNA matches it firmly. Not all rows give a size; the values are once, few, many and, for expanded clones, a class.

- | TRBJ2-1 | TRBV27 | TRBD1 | TGTGCCAGCAGTTTATGGGGCCCCGCAGGGGGCTCCTACAATGAGCAGTTCTTC | CASSLWGPAGGSYNEQFF
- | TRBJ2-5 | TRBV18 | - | TGTGCCAGCTCACCAGCCCCTAGCTCCCGGGCCGTCAGGGAGACCCAGTACTTC | CASSPAPSSRAVRETQYF
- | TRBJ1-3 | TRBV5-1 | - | TGCGCCAGCAGCGCTACAACAGGGCTCTCTGGAAACACCATATATTTT | CASSATTGLSGNTIYF
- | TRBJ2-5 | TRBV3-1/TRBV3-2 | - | TGTGCCAGCAGCCACAGTAAGGAGACCCAGTACTTC | CASSHSKETQYF
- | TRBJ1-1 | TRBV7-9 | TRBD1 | TGTGCCAGCAGCAGCCGGACAGGGGGCCGGGGCACTGAAGCTTTCTTT | CASSSRTGGRGTEAFF
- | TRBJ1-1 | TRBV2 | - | TGTGCCAGCAGGAGCGACAGGAAGAACGCTTTCTTT | CASRSDRKNAFF
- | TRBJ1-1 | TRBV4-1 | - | TGCGCCAGCAGCCAAGGGCTCAGGGGTATGAACACTGAAGCTTTCTTT | CASSQGLRGMNTEAFF
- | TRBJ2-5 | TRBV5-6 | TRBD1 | TGTGCCAGCAGACCCACAGGGGGCCGCATCATGGAGACCCAGTACTTC | CASRPTGGRIMETQYF
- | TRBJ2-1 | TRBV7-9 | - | TGTGCCAGCATCCCGACAGCTTTTTACAATGAGCAGTTCTTC | CASIPTAFYNEQFF
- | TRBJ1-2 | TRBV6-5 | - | TGTGCCAGCAGTTACCGATCAGACAGGCACTATGGCTACACCTTC | CASSYRSDRHYGYTF
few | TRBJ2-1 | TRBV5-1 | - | TGCGCCAGCAGCTTACCAAGTGCTATTTACAATGAGCAGTTCTTC | CASSLPSAIYNEQFF
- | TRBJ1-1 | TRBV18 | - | TGTGCCAGCTCACCAAGGACAGCCGTGTCGGGCACTGAAGCTTTCTTT | CASSPRTAVSGTEAFF
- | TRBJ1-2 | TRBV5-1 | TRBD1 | TGCGCCAGCAGCACTACAGGGGAGTCGTATGGCTACACCTTC | CASSTTGESYGYTF
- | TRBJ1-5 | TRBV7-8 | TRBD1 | TGTGCCAGCAGCCGAAACAGGGGCGGAAATCAGCCCCAGCATTTT | CASSRNRGGNQPQHF
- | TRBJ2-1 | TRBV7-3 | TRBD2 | TGTGCCAGCAGCTTAATGGGAGGCCGCGGAGCGGGGCCTTACAATGAGCAGTTCTTC | CASSLMGGRGAGPYNEQFF
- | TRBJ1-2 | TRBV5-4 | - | TGTGCCAGCAGCTTGGAAGACAGACCATATGGCTACACCTTC | CASSLEDRPYGYTF
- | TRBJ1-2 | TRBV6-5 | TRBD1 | TGTGCCAGCAGTTACCTGGGACAGGACTATGGCTACACCTTC | CASSYLGQDYGYTF
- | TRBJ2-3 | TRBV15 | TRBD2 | TGTGCCACCAGCAGAGCGGGGACTTTAGCGGGGGGAAGGGATACGCAGTATTTT | CATSRAGTLAGGRDTQYF
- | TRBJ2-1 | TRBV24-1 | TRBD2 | TGTGCCACCAGTGATGGAGGGACTAGCGGGTACTACAATGAGCAGTTCTTC | CATSDGGTSGYYNEQFF
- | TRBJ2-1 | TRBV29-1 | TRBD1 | TGCAGCGAAAGGACAGGGGCGGTTAATAATGAGCAGTTCTTC | CSERTGAVNNEQFF
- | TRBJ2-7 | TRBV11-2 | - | TGTGCCAGCAGCCCCCAGGTGACCGAGCAGTACTTC | CASSPQVTEQYF
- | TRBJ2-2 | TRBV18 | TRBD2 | TGTGCCAGCTCACCTCCAACCGGACTAGCGGGAGTCGGGGAGCTGTTTTTT | CASSPPTGLAGVGELFF
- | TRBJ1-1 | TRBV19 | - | TGTGCCAGTAGTGGTCTACAGGGATGGACTGAAGCTTTCTTT | CASSGLQGWTEAFF
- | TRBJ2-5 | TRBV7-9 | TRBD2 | TGTGCCAGCAGCCCGAGAGGGAGCGCGGGCGCGGGGGTCCAAGAGACCCAGTACTTC | CASSPRGSAGAGVQETQYF
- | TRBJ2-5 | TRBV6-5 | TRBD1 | TGTGCCAGCAGTTACTCCGGACAGGGGAAGACCCAGTACTTC | CASSYSGQGKTQYF
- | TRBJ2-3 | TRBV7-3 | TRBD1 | TGTGCCAGCAGCTCGACAGGGTCCCGGGGCACAGATACGCAGTATTTT | CASSSTGSRGTDTQYF
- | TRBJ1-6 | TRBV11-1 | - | TGTGCCAGCAGGGGAGTCTATAATTCACCCCTCCACTTT | CASRGVYNSPLHF
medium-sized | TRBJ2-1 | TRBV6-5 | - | TGTGCCAGCAGTTACTCGAATGGCGGGGTTGAGCAGTTCTTC | CASSYSNGGVEQFF
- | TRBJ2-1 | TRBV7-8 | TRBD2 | TGTGCCAGCAGCTTACTAGCGGGAGGCCACAATGAGCAGTTCTTC | CASSLLAGGHNEQFF
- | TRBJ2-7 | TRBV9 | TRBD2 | TGTGCCAGCAGCGTAGCCGGGACTAGCGTCTACGAGCAGTACTTC | CASSVAGTSVYEQYF
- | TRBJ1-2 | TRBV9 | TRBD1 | TGTGCCAGCAGGGGAACTATCGACAGGGACGTAGGCTATGGCTACACCTTC | CASRGTIDRDVGYGYTF
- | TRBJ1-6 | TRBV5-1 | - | TGCGCCAGCAGACATAACAGGGAGAATTCACCCCTCCACTTT | CASRHNRENSPLHF
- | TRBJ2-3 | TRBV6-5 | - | TGTGCCAGCAGTCAGACGAGGGATACGCAGTATTTT | CASSQTRDTQYF
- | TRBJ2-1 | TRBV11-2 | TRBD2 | TGTGCCAGCAGCAATGGACTAGCGGGAAGCAATGAGCAGTTCTTC | CASSNGLAGSNEQFF
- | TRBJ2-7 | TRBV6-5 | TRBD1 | TGTGCCAGCAGTAGACAAGGGACAGGGGGAACCGTGCAGTACTTC | CASSRQGTGGTVQYF
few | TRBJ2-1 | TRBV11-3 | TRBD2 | TGTGCCAGCAGCTTTGGGAGGGCGGGGTACAATGAGCAGTTCTTC | CASSFGRAGYNEQFF
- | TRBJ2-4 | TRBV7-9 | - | TGTGCCAGCAGCTGGGGACTAGCCAAAAACATTCAGTACTTC | CASSWGLAKNIQYF
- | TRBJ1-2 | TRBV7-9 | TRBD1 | TGTGCCAGCAGAGGGGGCCCGACAGGGGTAGACTATGGCTACACCTTC | CASRGGPTGVDYGYTF
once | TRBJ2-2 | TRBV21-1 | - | TGTGCCAGCAGCATTGGGACACCAGCCATCAACACCGGGGAGCTGTTTTTT | CASSIGTPAINTGELFF
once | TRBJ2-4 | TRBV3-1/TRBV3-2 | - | TGTGCCAGCAGCCAGATTCAGGGGCCCAAAAACATTCAGTACTTC | CASSQIQGPKNIQYF
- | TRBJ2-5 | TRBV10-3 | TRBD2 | TGTGCCATCAGTTCGGCTAGCGGGAGGGACCGAGAGACCCAGTACTTC | CAISSASGRDRETQYF
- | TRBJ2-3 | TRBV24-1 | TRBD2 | TGTGCCACCAGTGACCGTAGAGCACTGACTAGCGGGGCTACAGATACGCAGTATTTT | CATSDRRALTSGATDTQYF
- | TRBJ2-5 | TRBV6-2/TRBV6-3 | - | TGTGCCAGCAGTTACGGGCAGTGGATTGAGACCCAGTACTTC | CASSYGQWIETQYF
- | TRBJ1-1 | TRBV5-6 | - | TGTGCCAGCAGCCCACGAGAATGGGACTACATGAACACTGAAGCTTTCTTT | CASSPREWDYMNTEAFF
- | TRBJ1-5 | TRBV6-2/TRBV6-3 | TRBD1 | TGTGCCAGCAGTACGGGACAGGACTATCAGCCCCAGCATTTT | CASSTGQDYQPQHF
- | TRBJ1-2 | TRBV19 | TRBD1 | TGTGCCAGTAGTTGGGACAGGGTAGGCTATGGCCACACCTTC | CASSWDRVGYGHTF
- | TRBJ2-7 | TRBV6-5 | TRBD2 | TGTGCCAGCAGTTATCGGGGGGGCACTCACCACGAGCAGTACTTC | CASSYRGGTHHEQYF
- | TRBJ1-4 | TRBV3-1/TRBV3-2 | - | TGTGCCAGCAGCCAAGATGGAGGGGCCTTTGAAAAACTGTTTTTT | CASSQDGGAFEKLFF
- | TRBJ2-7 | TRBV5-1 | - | TGCGCCAGCCACCTGGGGGGGCTGCCCTACGAGCAGTACTTC | CASHLGGLPYEQYF
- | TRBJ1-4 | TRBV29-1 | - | TGCAGCGTGTCCGATTGGGCTGCAACTAATGAAAAACTGTTTTTT | CSVSDWAATNEKLFF